The 13 T cell receptor beta chains below all came from one sample that was sequenced in a study of beta chain features in type 1 diabetes. Expressed TCRB transcripts were sequenced after all isolated RNA was converted to cDNA. The data were produced by immunoSEQ multiplex PCR, yet TCRdb's version contains in-frame clones alone and is incomplete. The sample includes a few hundred thousand clones, around 16% of them seen just once. Sequences were obtained from naive CD4+ T cells from blood. The receptors shown here come from a woman aged 18-29 years in good health.

This clone has only a few counts. The V and J genes are TRBV28 and TRBJ1-1; D is unresolved. The CDR3 totals 12 residues. Deletions cut 11 bases from V and 0 bases from J, with 10 bases between. Germline lookup yields CDR1 MDHEN and CDR2 SYDVKM. CDR3 in amino acids: CAHHSMNTEAFF. CDR3 nucleotide sequence: TGTGCCCACCACAGCATGAACACTGAAGCTTTCTTT. The variable domain in full, completed from reference TRBV28 and TRBJ1-1, reads DVKVTQSSRYLVKRTGEKVFLECVQDMDHENMFWYRQDPGLGLRLIYFSYDVKMKEKGDIPEGYSVSREKKERFSLILESASTNQTSMYLCAHHSMNTEAFFGQGTRLTVV.

The V and J genes are TRBV7-2 and TRBJ2-7; unclear D gene. In germline, CDR1 is SGHTA, CDR2 FQGNSA. V shed 4 bases and J shed 4 bases, with 8 bases lying between them. This CDR3 comprises 12 residues. The CDR3 sequence: CASSSGPYEQYF. Written as DNA, the CDR3 is TGTGCCAGCAGCTCTGGGCCATACGAGCAGTACTTC.

On this clone itself: The sample has other DNA sequences that encode this CDR3 too. The chain links TRBV9 to TRBJ2-5; perhaps TRBD1 as D (5 bases). CDR3 length equals 14 residues. Trimming took 0 bases from V and 0 from J, leaving 6 bases between them. CDR1 SGDLS and CDR2 YYNGEE come from the germline V gene. CDR3 sequence reads: CASSVDRYQETQYF. The CDR3 region has the DNA TGTGCCAGCAGCGTAGACAGGTACCAAGAGACCCAGTACTTC.

The sample holds a few counts of this clone. V and J are TRBV7-9 and TRBJ1-1; 8 bases map to TRBD1. The CDR3 loop spans 13 amino acids. Trimming removed 5 bases from V and 4 bases from J; junction bases left unmatched: 3. The germline gives CDR1 SEHNR, CDR2 FQNEAQ (reference sequence). The CDR3 nucleotides are TGTGCCAGCAGCATGGGACAGGCCACTGAAGCTTTCTTT. Protein sequence: CASSMGQATEAFF.

The rearrangement links TRBV11-2 to TRBJ2-5, with 10 bases aligning to TRBD2. Germline trimming cut 5 bases from V and 2 bases from J; bases unmatched to any gene: 8. Germline CDR1 and CDR2: SGHAT and FQNNGV. The length of the CDR3 is 16 residues. DNA of the CDR3: TGTGCCAGCAGCCTTGCCGGGACTAGCGCACAAGAGACCCAGTACTTC. This gives the protein CASSLAGTSAQETQYF.

This chain joins TRBV15 and TRBJ2-3, with a possible D match to TRBD2 (6 bases). The CDR3 is 15 amino acids. Germline V gene data show CDR1 as LNHNV and CDR2 as YYDKDF (reference sequence). V lost 0 bases, J lost 6 bases, and 13 bases lay in between. CDR3 DNA sequence: TGTGCCACCAGCAGAGATCCGGGAGCTACGGATACGCAGTATTTT. The encoded protein is CATSRDPGATDTQYF.

This clone appeared a few times. The chain is built from TRBV7-9 and TRBJ2-5; 10 bases align to TRBD2. V dropped 5 bases and J dropped 5; count of bases not matched to a gene: 11. The CDR3 is 16 amino acids. Germline V gives CDR1 SEHNR, CDR2 FQNEAQ (reference sequence). The CDR3 protein is CASSQRLAGGRETQYF. CDR3 DNA: TGTGCCAGCAGCCAGAGACTAGCGGGCGGCCGGGAGACCCAGTACTTC. Drawing the rest from reference TRBV7-9 and TRBJ2-5, the complete variable domain is DTGVSQNPRHKITKRGQNVTFRCDPISEHNRLYWYRQTLGQGPEFLTYFQNEAQLEKSRLLSDRFSAERPKGSFSTLEIQRTEQGDSAMYLCASSQRLAGGRETQYFGPGTRLLVL.

This clone was seen once. The chain recombines TRBV2 with TRBJ1-2; the D is unclear. The germline gives CDR1 SNHLY, CDR2 FYNNEI. Deletions cut 3 bases from V and 5 bases from J, with 7 bases between. The CDR3 totals 12 residues. The DNA of the CDR3 is TGTGCCAGCAGTGAGTTCAGTTATGGCTACACCTTC. Its translation is CASSEFSYGYTF. Full variable domain (remainder filled in from reference TRBV2 and TRBJ1-2): EPEVTQTPSHQVTQMGQEVILRCVPISNHLYFYWYRQILGQKVEFLVSFYNNEISEKSEIFDDQFSVERPDGSNFTLKIRSTKLEDSAMYFCASSEFSYGYTFGSGTRLTVV.

The sample holds a few counts of this clone. CDR3 DNA sequence: TGTGCCAGTAGCACTTTCCAGACTAGCGGGAAAAGAGATACGCAGTATTTT. Translation: CASSTFQTSGKRDTQYF. The rearrangement links TRBV19 to TRBJ2-3, with 11 bases aligning to TRBD2. The CDR3 sequence is 17 residues long. V shed 6 bases, J shed 5 bases, and the junction held 13 bases outside the gene matches. Germline V gives CDR1 LNHDA, CDR2 SQIVND (reference sequence).

There are a few counts of this clone. The chain recombines TRBV23-1 with TRBJ2-1; possibly TRBD2 for D (6 bases). TRBV23-1 is noted as an ORF with a role that remains uncertain. Deletions cut 5 bases from V and 4 bases from J, with 18 bases between. The CDR3 length is 16 residues. The DNA for the CDR3 is TGCGCCAGCAGTGCCGGGAGTTCACCCCCTTACAATGAGCAGTTCTTC. The encoded protein is CASSAGSSPPYNEQFF.

The chain is built from TRBV9 and TRBJ2-7, with 8 bases lining up with TRBD1. Unmatched junction bases numbered 7, after V lost 3 bases and J lost 2 bases. Germline CDR1 and CDR2: SGDLS and YYNGEE. The CDR3 is 15 residues long. This CDR3 is CASSAGGQGAYEQYF. DNA for the CDR3: TGTGCCAGCAGCGCAGGGGGCCAGGGCGCCTACGAGCAGTACTTC.

The chain is built from TRBV6-5 and TRBJ1-5; D is unresolved. Germline V lookup: CDR1 MNHEY, CDR2 SVGAGI. The CDR3 extends over 13 amino acids. The V and J ends lost 6 bases and 4 bases respectively, with 10 bases between them. CDR3 DNA: TGTGCCAGCAGCTTCACAGCAAATCAGCCCCAGCATTTT. It encodes CASSFTANQPQHF.

This clone was detected only a few times. The chain recombines TRBV28 with TRBJ1-5; 10 bases match TRBD1. From germline, CDR1 is MDHEN and CDR2 SYDVKM. Trimming took 5 bases from V and 5 from J; bases not matched to a gene: 6. The CDR3 sequence is 15 residues long. The chain's CDR3 is CASSPRQGAHQPQHF. CDR3 nucleotides: TGTGCCAGCAGTCCTAGACAGGGGGCTCATCAGCCCCAGCATTTT.